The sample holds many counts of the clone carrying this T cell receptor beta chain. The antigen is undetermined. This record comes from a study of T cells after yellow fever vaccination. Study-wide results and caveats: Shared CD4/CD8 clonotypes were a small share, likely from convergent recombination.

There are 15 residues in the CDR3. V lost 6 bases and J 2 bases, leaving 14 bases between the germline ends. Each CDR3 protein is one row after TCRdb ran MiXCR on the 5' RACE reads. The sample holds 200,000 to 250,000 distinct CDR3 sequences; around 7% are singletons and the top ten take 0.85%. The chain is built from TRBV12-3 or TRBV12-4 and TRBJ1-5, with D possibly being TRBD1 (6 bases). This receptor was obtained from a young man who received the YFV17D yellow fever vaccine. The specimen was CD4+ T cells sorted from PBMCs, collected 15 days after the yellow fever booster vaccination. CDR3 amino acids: CASSSQGNGNQPQHF. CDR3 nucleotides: TGTGCCAGCAGCTCTCAGGGGAACGGCAATCAGCCCCAGCATTTT.